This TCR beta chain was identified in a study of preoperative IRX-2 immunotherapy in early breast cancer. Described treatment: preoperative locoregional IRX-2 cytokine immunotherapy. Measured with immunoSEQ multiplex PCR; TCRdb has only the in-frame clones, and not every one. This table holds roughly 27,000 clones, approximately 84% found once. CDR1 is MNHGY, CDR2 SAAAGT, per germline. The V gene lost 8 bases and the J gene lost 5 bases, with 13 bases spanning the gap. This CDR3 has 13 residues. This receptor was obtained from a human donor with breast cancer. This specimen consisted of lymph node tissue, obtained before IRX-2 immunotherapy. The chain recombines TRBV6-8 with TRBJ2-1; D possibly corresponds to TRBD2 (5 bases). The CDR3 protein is CASGWVGNNEQFF. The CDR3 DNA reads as TGTGCCAGCGGATGGGTCGGGAACAATGAGCAGTTCTTC.